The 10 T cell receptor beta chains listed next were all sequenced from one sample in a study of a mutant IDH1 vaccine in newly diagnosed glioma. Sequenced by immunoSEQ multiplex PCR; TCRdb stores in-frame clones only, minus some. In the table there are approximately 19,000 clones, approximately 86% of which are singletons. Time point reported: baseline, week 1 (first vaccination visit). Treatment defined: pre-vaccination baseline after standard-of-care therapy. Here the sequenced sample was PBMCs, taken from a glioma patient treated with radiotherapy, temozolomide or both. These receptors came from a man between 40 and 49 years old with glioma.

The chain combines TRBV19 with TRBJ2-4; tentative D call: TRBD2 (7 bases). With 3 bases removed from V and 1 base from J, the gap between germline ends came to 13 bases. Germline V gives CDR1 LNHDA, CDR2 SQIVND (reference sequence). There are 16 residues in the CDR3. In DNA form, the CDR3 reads TGTGCCAGTAGTATTGCGGGGGCTGAGGCCAAAAACATTCAGTACTTC. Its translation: CASSIAGAEAKNIQYF.

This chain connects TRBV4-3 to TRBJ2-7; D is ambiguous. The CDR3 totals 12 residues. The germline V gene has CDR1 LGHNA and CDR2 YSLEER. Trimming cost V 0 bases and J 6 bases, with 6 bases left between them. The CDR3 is CASSQDKSEQYF. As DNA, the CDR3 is TGCGCCAGCAGCCAAGATAAGAGCGAGCAGTACTTC.

CDR3 in DNA: TGTGCCAGCACTCCGACAGGGACCTATGAAGCTTTCTTT. Amino acids: CASTPTGTYEAFF. The genes are TRBV6-6 and TRBJ1-1, with 7 bases identical to TRBD1. This CDR3 has 13 residues. Germline values: CDR1 MNHNY, CDR2 SVGAGI (reference sequence). V shed 7 bases and J 7 bases; nucleotides not matched to a gene: 9.

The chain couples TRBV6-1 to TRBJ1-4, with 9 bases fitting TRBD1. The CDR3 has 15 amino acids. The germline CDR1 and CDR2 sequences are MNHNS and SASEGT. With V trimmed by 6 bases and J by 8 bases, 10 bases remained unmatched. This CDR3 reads CASRDEQGAREKLFF. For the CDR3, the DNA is TGTGCCAGCAGAGATGAACAGGGGGCTAGGGAAAAACTGTTTTTT.

For the CDR3, the DNA is TGTGCCAGCTCACCACCGAAGCAGGATGCTGAAGCTTTCTTT. Protein: CASSPPKQDAEAFF. The chain couples TRBV18 to TRBJ1-1, with D hard to call. CDR1 KGHSH and CDR2 LQKENI come from the germline V gene. The CDR3 length is 14 residues. V was clipped by 0 bases and J by 6 bases, with 11 bases between them. Complete variable domain (other parts from reference TRBV18 and TRBJ1-1): NAGVMQNPRHLVRRRGQEARLRCSPMKGHSHVYWYRQLPEEGLKFMVYLQKENIIDESGMPKERFSAEFPKEGPSILRIQQVVRGDSAAYFCASSPPKQDAEAFFGQGTRLTVV.

CDR3 protein: CASSGGNQPQHF. The CDR3, as DNA: TGTGCCAGCAGCGGTGGCAATCAGCCCCAGCATTTT. J is TRBJ1-5 and V is TRBV7-9; no clear D gene. Trimming took 5 bases from V and 2 from J, leaving 4 bases between them. This CDR3 contains 12 residues. Germline CDR1 SEHNR, CDR2 FQNEAQ (reference sequence).

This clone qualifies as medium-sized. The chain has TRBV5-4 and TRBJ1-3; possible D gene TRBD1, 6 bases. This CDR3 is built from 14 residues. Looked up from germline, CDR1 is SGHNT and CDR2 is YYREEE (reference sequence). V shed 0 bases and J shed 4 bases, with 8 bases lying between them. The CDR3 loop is CASSLDRVGNTIYF. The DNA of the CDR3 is TGTGCCAGCAGCTTGGACAGGGTGGGAAACACCATATATTTT. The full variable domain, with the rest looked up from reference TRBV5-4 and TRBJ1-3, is ETGVTQSPTHLIKTRGQQVTLRCSSQSGHNTVSWYQQALGQGPQFIFQYYREEENGRGNFPPRFSGLQFPNYSSELNVNALELDDSALYLCASSLDRVGNTIYFGEGSWLTVV.

The CDR3 is CAISRTGGYNEQFF. CDR3 in DNA: TGTGCCATCAGTCGGACGGGAGGGTACAATGAGCAGTTCTTC. V usage is TRBV10-3 and J usage is TRBJ2-1; TRBD2 aligns across 8 bases. J lost 4 bases, V lost 5 bases, and 4 bases had no gene match. Looked up from germline, CDR1 is ENHRY and CDR2 is SYGVKD. The CDR3 is 14 residues long.

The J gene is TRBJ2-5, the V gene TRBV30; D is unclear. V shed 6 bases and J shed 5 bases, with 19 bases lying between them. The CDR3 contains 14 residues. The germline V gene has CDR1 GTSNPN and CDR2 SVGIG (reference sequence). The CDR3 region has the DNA TGTGCCTGTTCCCCCTTTGGGGTGCGGGAGACCCAGTACTTC. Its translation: CACSPFGVRETQYF.

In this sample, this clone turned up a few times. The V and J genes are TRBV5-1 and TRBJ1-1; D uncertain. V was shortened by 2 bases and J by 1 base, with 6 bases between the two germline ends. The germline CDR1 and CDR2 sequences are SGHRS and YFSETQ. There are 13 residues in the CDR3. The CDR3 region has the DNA TGCGCCAGCAGCTTATCCCCGAACACTGAAGCTTTCTTT. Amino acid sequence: CASSLSPNTEAFF.